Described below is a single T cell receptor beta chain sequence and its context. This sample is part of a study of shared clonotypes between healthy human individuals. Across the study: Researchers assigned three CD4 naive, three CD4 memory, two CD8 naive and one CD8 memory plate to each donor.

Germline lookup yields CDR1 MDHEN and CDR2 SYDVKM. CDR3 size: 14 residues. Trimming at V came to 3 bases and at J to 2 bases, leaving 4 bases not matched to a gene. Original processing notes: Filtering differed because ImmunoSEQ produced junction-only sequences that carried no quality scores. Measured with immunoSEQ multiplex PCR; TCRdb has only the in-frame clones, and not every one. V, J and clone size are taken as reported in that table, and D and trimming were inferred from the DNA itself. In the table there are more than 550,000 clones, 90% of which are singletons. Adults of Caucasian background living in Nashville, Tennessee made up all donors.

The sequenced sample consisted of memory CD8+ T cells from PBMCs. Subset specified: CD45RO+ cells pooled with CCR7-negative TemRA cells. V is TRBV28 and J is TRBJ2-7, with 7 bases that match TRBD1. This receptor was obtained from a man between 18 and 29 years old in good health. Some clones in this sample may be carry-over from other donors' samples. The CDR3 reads CASSFGQVAYEQYF. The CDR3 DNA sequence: TGTGCCAGCAGTTTTGGACAGGTCGCCTACGAGCAGTACTTC.